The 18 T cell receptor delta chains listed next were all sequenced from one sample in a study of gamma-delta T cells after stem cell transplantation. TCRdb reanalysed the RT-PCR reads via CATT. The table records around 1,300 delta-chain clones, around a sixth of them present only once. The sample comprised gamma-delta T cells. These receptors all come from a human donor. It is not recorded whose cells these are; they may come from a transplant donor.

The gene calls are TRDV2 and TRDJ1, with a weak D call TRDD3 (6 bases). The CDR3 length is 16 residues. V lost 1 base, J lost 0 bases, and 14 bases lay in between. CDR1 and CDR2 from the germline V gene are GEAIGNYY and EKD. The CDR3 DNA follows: TGTGCCTGTGACACGCTCATCTGGGGACACACCGATAAACTCATCTTT. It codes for CACDTLIWGHTDKLIF.

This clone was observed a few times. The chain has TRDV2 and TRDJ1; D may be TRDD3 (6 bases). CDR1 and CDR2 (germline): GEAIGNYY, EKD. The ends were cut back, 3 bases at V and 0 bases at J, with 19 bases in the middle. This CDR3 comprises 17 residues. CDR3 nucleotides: TGTGCCTGTGACTCCCTTCTGGGGAACCCGTACACCGATAAACTCATCTTT. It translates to CACDSLLGNPYTDKLIF.

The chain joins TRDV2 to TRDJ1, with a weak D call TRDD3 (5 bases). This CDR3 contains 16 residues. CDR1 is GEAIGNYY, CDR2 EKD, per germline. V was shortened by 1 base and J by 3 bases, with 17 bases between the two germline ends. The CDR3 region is CACDTLAGMPADKLIF. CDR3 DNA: TGTGCCTGTGACACGCTTGCTGGGATGCCCGCCGATAAACTCATCTTT.

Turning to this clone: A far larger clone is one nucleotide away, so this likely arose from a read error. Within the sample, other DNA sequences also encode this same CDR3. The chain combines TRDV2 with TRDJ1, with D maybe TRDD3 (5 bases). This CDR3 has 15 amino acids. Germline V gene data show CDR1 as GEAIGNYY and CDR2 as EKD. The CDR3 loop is CACDTVGMYTDKLIF. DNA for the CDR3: TGTGCCTGCGACACCGTTGGGATGTACACCGATAAACTCATCTTT.

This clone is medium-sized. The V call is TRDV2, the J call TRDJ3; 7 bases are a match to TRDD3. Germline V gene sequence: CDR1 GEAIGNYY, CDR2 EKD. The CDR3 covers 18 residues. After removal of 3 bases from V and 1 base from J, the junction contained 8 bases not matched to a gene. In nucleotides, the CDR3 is TGTGCCTGTGACCAGGGGGATCCATCGTCCTGGGACACCCGACAGATGTTTTTC. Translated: CACDQGDPSSWDTRQMFF.

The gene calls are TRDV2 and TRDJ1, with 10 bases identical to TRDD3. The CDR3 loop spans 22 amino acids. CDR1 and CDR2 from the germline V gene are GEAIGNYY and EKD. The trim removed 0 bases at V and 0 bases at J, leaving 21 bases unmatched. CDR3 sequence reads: CACDTVLLGDTPGGTNTDKLIF. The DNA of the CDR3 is TGTGCCTGTGACACCGTACTTTTGGGGGATACTCCCGGGGGGACTAACACCGATAAACTCATCTTT.

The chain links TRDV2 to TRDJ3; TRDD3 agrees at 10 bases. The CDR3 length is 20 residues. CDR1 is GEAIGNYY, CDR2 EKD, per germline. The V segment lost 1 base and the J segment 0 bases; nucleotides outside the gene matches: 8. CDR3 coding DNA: TGTGCCTGTGACACGGTACTGGGGGATGGGAGCTCCTGGGACACCCGACAGATGTTTTTC. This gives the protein CACDTVLGDGSSWDTRQMFF.

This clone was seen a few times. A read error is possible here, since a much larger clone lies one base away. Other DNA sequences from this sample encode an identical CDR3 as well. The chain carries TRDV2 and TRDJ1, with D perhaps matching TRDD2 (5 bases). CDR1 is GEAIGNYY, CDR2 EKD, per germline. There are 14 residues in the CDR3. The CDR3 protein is CACDPLLSTDKLIF. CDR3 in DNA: TGTGCCTGTGACCCCCTACTCTCAACCGATAAGCTCATCTTT.

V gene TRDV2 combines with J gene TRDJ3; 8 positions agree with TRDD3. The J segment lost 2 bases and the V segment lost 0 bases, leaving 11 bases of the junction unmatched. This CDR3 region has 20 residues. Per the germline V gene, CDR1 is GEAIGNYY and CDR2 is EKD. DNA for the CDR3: TGTGCCTGTGACACCCTGGGCTGGAGGGATACGACCTGGGACACCCGACAGATGTTTTTC. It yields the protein CACDTLGWRDTTWDTRQMFF.

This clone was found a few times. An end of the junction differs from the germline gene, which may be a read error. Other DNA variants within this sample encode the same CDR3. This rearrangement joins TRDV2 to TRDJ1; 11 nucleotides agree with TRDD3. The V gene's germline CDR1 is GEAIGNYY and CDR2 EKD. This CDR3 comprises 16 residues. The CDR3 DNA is TGCGCCTGTGACACCGTGGGGGATACGCCTGGCGATAAACTCATCTTT. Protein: CACDTVGDTPGDKLIF.

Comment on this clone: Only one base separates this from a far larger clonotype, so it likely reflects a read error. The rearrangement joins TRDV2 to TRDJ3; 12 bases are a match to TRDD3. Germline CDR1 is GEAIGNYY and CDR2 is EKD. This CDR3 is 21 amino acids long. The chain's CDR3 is CACDTLLGDTGSSWYTRQMFF. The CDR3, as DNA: TGTGCCTGTGACACCTTACTGGGGGATACCGGTAGCTCCTGGTACACCCGACAGATGTTTTTC.

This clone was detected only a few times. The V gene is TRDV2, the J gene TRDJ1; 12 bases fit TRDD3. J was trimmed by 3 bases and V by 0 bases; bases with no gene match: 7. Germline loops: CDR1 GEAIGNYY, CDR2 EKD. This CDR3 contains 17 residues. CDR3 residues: CACDTLSGGYAADKLIF. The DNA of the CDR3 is TGTGCCTGTGACACCCTTTCTGGGGGATACGCGGCCGATAAACTCATCTTT.

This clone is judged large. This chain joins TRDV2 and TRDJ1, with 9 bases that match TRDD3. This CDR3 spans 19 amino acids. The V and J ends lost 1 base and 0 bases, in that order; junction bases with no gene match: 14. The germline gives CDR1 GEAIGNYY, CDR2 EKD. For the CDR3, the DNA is TGTGCCTGTGACACACTGGGGGGGGATACCTCCCAACACACCGATAAACTCATCTTT. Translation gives CACDTLGGDTSQHTDKLIF.

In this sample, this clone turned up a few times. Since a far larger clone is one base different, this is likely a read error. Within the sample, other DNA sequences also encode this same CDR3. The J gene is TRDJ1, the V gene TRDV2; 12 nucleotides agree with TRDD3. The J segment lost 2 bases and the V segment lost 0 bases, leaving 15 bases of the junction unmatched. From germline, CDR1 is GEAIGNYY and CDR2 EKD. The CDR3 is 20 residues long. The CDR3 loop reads CACDTLSGGYAADETDKLIF. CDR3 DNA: TGTGCCTGTGACACCCTTTCTGGGGGATACGCGGCTGACGAAACCGATAAACTCATCTTT.

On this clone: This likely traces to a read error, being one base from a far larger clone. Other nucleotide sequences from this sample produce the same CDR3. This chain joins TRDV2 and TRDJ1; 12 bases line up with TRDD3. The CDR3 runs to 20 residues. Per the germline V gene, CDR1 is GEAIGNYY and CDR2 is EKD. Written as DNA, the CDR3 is TGTGCCTGTGACACCCTTTCTGGGGGATACGCGGCCGACGAAACCGATAAGCTCATCTTT. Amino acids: CACDTLSGGYAADETDKLIF.

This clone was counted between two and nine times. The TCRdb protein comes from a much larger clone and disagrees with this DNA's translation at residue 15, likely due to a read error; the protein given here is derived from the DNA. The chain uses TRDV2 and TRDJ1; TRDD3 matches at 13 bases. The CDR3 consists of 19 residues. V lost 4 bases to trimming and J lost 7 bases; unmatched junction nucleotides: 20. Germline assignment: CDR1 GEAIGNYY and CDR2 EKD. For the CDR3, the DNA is TGTGCCTGTGAGTCCCTACGAAGTACTGGGGGATACGCTGCCGGTAAACTCATCTTT. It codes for CACESLRSTGGYAAGKLIF.

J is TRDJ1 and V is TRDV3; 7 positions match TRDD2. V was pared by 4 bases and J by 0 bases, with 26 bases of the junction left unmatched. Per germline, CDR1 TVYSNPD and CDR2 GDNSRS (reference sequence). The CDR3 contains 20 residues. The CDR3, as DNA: TGTGCCTGGGATTCCTACGGTCCCTACGTCTTAACTGGATACACCGATAAACTCATCTTT. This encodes CAWDSYGPYVLTGYTDKLIF.

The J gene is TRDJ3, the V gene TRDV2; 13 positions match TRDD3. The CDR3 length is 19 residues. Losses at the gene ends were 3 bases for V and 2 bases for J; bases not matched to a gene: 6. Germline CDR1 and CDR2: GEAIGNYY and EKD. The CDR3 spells CACDALLGDTPWDTRQMFF. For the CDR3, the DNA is TGTGCCTGTGACGCCTTACTGGGGGATACGCCCTGGGACACCCGACAGATGTTTTTC.